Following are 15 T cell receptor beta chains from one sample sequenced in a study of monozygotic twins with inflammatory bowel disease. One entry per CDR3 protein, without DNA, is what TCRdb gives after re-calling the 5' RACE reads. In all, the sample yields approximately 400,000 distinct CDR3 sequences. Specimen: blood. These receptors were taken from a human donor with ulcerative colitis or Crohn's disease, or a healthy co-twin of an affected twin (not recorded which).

The CDR3 sequence: CASRPGTGENMQYF. The chain has TRBV19 and TRBJ2-4; there is no DNA to check the TCRdb D call of TRBD2. Per the germline V gene, CDR1 is LNHDA and CDR2 is SQIVND (reference sequence). The CDR3 is made up of 14 amino acids. The full variable domain, completed using reference TRBV19 and TRBJ2-4, is DGGITQSPKYLFRKEGQNVTLSCEQNLNHDAMYWYRQDPGQGLRLIYYSQIVNDFQKGDIAEGYSVSREKKESFPLTVTSAQKNPTAFYLCASRPGTGENMQYFGAGTRLSVL.

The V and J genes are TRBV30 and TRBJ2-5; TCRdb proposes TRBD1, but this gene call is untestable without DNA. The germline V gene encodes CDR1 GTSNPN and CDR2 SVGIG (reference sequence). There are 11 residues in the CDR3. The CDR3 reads CAWTRGQTQYF. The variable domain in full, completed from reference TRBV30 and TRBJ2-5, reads SQTIHQWPATLVQPVGSPLSLECTVEGTSNPNLYWYRQAAGRGLQLLFYSVGIGQISSEVPQNLSASRPQDRQFILSSKKLLLSDSGFYLCAWTRGQTQYFGPGTRLLVL.

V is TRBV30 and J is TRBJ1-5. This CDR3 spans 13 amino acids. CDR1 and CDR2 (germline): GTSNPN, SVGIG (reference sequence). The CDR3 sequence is CAWSPRPDQPQHF.

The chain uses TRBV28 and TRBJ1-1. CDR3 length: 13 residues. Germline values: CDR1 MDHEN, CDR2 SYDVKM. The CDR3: CASSFGLYTEAFF.

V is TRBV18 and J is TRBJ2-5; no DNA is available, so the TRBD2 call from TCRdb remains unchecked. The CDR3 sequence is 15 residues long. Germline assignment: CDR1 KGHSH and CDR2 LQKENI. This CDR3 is CASSPEGLRQETQYF.

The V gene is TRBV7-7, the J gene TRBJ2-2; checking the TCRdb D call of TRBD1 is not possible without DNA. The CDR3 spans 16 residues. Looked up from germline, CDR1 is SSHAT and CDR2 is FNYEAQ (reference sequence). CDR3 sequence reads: CASSFGQGAGTGELFF.

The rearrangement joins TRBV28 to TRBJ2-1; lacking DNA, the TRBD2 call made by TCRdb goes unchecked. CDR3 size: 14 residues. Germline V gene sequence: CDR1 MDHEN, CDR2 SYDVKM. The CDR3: CASLRSGRGNEQFF.

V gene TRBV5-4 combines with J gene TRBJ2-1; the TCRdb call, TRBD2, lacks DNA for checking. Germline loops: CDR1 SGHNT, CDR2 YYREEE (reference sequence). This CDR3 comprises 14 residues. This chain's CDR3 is CASSLGQFRNEQFF.

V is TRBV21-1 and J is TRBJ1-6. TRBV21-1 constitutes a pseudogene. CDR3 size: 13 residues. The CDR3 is CASSKGRLPPLHF.

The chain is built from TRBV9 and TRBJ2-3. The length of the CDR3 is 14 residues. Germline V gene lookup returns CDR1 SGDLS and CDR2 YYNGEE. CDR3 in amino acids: CASSPPRSTDTQYF.

The CDR3 here is CASRGWTSVKETQYF. The chain joins TRBV28 to TRBJ2-5; TCRdb's assignment of TRBD2 cannot be checked, as there is no DNA. The CDR3 covers 15 residues. Germline CDR1 is MDHEN and CDR2 is SYDVKM. The variable domain in full, with the rest retrieved from reference TRBV28 and TRBJ2-5, is DVKVTQSSRYLVKRTGEKVFLECVQDMDHENMFWYRQDPGLGLRLIYFSYDVKMKEKGDIPEGYSVSREKKERFSLILESASTNQTSMYLCASRGWTSVKETQYFGPGTRLLVL.

The CDR3 reads CASSLAFASGRYNEQFF. The chain uses TRBV14 and TRBJ2-1; lacking DNA, the TRBD2 call made by TCRdb goes unchecked. This CDR3 is 17 amino acids long. CDR1 is SGHDN, CDR2 FVKESK, per germline.

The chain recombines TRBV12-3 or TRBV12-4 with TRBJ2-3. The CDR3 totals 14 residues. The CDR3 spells CASSLDSWADTQYF.

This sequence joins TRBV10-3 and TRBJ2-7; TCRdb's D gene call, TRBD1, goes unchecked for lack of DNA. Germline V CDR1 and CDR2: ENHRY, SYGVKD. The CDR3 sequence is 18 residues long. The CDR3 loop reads CAISEFQQGAAIPYEQYF.

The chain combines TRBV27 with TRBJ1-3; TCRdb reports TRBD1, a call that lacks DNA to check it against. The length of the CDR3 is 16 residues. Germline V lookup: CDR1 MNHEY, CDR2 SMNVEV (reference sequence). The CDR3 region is CASSLGTGGVGNTIYF.